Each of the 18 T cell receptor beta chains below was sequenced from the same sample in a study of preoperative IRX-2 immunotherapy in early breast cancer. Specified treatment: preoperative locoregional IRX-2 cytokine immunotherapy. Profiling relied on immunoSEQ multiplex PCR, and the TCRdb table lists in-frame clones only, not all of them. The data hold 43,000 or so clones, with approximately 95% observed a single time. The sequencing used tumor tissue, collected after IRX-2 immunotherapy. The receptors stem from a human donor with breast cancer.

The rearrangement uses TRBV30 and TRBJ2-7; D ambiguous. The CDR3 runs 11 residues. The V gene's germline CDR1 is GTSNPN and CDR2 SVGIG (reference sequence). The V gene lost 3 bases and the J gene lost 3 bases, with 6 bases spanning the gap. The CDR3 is CAWSGFYEQYF. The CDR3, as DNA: TGTGCCTGGAGCGGCTTCTACGAGCAGTACTTC.

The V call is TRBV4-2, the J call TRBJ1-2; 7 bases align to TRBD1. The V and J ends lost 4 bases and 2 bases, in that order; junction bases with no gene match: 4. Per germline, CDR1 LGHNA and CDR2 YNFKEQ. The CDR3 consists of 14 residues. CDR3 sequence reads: CASSPPTGNYGYTF. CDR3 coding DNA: TGTGCCAGCAGCCCCCCGACAGGGAACTATGGCTACACCTTC.

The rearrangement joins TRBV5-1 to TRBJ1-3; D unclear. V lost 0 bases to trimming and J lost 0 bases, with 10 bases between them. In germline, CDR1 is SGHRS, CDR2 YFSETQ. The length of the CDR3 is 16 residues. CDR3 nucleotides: TGCGCCAGCAGCTTGGGAGGCACCAGCTCTGGAAACACCATATATTTT. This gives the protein CASSLGGTSSGNTIYF.

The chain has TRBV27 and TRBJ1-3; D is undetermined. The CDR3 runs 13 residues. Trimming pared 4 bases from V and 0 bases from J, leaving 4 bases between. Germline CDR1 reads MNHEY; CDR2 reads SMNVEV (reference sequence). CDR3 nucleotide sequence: TGTGCCAGCAGTTCATTCTCTGGAAACACCATATATTTT. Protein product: CASSSFSGNTIYF.

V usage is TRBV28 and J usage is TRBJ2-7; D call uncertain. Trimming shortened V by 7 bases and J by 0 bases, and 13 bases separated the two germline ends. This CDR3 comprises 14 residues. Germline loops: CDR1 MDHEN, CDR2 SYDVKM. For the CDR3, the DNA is TGTGCCAGCAATGTCTTACCGAGCTCCTACGAGCAGTACTTC. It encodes CASNVLPSSYEQYF.

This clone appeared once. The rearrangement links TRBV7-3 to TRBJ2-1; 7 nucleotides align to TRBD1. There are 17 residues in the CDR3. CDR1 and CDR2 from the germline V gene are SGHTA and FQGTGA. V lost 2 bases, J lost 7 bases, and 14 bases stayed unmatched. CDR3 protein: CASSLAPGQVLGNEQFF. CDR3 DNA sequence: TGTGCCAGCAGCTTAGCCCCAGGACAGGTGCTAGGTAATGAGCAGTTCTTC.

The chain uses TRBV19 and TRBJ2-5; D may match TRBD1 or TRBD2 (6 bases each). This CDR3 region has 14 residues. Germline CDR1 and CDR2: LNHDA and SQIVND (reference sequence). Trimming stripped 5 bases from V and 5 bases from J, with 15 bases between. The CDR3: CASSVPGGGETQYF. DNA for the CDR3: TGTGCCAGTAGTGTCCCCGGGGGCGGGGAGACCCAGTACTTC.

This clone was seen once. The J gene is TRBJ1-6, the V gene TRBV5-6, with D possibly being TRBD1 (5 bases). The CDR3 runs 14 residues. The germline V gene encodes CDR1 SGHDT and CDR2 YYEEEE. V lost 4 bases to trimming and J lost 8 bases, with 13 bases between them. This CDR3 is CASSMGRRDSPLHF. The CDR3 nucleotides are TGTGCCAGCAGCATGGGACGGAGGGATTCACCCCTCCACTTT.

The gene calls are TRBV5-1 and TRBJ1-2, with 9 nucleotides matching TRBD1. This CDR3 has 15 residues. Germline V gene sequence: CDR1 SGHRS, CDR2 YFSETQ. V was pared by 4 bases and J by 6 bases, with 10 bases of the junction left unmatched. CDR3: CASSVDRGVQDGYTF. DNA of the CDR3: TGCGCCAGCAGCGTCGACAGGGGGGTACAAGATGGCTACACCTTC. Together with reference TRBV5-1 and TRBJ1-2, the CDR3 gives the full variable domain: KAGVTQTPRYLIKTRGQQVTLSCSPISGHRSVSWYQQTPGQGLQFLFEYFSETQRNKGNFPGRFSGRQFSNSRSEMNVSTLELGDSALYLCASSVDRGVQDGYTFGSGTRLTVV.

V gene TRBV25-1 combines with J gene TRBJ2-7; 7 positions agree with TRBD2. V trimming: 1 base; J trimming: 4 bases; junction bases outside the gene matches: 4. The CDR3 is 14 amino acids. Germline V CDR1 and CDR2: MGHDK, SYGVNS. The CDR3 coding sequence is TGTGCCAGCAGTGAATTGGGGGGGAATTACGAGCAGTACTTC. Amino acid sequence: CASSELGGNYEQYF.

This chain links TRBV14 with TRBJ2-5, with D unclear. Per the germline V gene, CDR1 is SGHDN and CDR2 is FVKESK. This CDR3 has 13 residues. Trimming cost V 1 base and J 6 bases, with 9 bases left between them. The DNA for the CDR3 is TGTGCCAGCAGCCAAGTTGGGTTTCAGACCCAGTACTTC. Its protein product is CASSQVGFQTQYF.

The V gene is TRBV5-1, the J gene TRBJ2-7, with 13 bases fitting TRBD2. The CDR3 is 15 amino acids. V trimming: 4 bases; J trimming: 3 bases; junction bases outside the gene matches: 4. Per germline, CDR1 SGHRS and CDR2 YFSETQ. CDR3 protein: CASSQRTSGSYEQYF. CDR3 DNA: TGCGCCAGCAGCCAAAGGACTAGCGGGAGCTACGAGCAGTACTTC.

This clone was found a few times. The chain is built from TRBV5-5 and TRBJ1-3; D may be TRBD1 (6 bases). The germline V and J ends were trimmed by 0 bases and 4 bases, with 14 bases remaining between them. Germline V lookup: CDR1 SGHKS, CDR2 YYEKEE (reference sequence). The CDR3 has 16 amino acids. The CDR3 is CASSLGQGIAGNTIYF. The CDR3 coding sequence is TGTGCCAGCAGCTTGGGCCAGGGGATCGCCGGAAACACCATATATTTT.

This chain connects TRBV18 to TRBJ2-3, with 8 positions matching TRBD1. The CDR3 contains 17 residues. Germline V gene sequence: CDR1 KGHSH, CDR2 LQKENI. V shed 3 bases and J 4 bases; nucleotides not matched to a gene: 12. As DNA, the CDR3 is TGTGCCAGCTCACCCCGCAGTCTGGACAGGGAGGCAGATACGCAGTATTTT. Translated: CASSPRSLDREADTQYF.

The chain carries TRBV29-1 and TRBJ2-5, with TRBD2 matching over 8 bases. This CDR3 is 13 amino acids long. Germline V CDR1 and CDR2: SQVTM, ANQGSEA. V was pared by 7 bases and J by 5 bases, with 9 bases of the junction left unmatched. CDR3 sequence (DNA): TGCAGCGGGAGCGGGAGCTTCGGGGAGACCCAGTACTTC. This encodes CSGSGSFGETQYF.

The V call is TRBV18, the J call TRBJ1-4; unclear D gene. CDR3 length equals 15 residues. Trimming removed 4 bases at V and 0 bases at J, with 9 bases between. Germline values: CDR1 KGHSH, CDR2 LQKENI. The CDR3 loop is CASSRQPATNEKLFF. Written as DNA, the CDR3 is TGTGCCAGCTCACGCCAGCCTGCAACTAATGAAAAACTGTTTTTT.

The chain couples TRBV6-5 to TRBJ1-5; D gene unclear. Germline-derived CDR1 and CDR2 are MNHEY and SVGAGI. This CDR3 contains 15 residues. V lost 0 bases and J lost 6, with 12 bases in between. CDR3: CASSYSDGGGQPQHF. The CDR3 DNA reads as TGTGCCAGCAGTTACTCGGACGGAGGAGGTCAGCCCCAGCATTTT.

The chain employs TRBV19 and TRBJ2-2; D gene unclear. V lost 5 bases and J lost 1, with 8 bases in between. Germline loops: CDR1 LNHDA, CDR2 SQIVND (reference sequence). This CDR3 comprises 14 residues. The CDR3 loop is CASSSGWNTGELFF. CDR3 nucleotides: TGTGCCAGTAGTTCGGGCTGGAACACCGGGGAGCTGTTTTTT.